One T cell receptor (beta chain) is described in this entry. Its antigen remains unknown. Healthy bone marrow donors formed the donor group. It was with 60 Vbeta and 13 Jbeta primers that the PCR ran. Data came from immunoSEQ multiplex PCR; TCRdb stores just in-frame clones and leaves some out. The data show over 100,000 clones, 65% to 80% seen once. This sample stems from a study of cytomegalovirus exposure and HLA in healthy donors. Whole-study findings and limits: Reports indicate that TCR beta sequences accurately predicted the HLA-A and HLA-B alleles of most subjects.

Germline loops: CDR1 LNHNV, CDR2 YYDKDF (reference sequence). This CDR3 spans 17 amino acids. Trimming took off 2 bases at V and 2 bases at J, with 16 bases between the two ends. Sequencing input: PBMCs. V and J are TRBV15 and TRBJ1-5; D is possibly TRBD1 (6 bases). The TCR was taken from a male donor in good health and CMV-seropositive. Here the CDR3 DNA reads TGTGCCACCAGCAGATTCTCAGGGGTTTTCGGCAATCAGCCCCAGCATTTT. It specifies CATSRFSGVFGNQPQHF.